The present T cell receptor beta chain was sequenced within a study of lymphopenia after photon versus proton radiotherapy. Study-level findings and limits: Under photons, naive T cells and diversity fell while effector/memory populations rose.

This CDR3 is 14 amino acids long. V shed 0 bases and J 12 bases; nucleotides not matched to a gene: 7. In germline, CDR1 is MGHRA, CDR2 YSYEKL. Sequencing was performed with immunoSEQ multiplex PCR; in TCRdb, only in-frame clones are kept and a portion is missing. The data show 65,000 to 90,000 clones, with less than 95% seen just once and around 2% held by the top ten. Concerning this clone: No antigen is known for it.

The sample consisted of peripheral blood, taken from a patient treated with photon-based radiotherapy. The chain employs TRBV4-1 and TRBJ1-1, with 10 bases matching TRBD1. The sequence derives from a woman aged 40 to 55 with cholangiocarcinoma. Here the CDR3 DNA reads TGCGCCAGCAGCCAAGAAGGACAGGGGGGCGAAACTTTCTTT. Translation gives CASSQEGQGGETFF.